A selection of T cell receptor beta chains follows, all from one sample in a study of neurological immune-mediated disorders. TCRdb processed the 5' RACE reads anew with MiXCR; each CDR3 protein has one entry. The table has about 36,000 distinct CDR3 sequences, 11% seen once; the top ten hold around 3.9%. Sequencing was done on a sample of PBMCs. The receptors derive from a man between 60 and 70 years old with HTLV-1-associated myelopathy (HAM/TSP). The CDR3 runs from the conserved cysteine through the conserved F or W. Fields, in order: D gene, J gene, clone size, V gene, CDR3 DNA, CDR3 protein. A D gene is named only where the DNA matches it firmly. Rows give clone size only sometimes, using once, few, many, or a class for an expanded clone.

d_call: .
j_call: TRBJ2-5
clone_size: many
v_call: TRBV29-1
cdr3_nt: TGCAGCGTTGAACCAGGATACCAAGAGACCCAGTACTTC
cdr3_aa: CSVEPGYQETQYF

d_call: TRBD2
j_call: TRBJ2-3
clone_size: .
v_call: TRBV11-3
cdr3_nt: TGTGCCAGCAGCTTAGATCCCGGGACTATCGGGGGACCTAGCACAGATACGCAGTATTTT
cdr3_aa: CASSLDPGTIGGPSTDTQYF

d_call: .
j_call: TRBJ2-2
clone_size: many
v_call: TRBV4-1
cdr3_nt: TGCGCCAGCAGCCAAGATCGAGGCCCTTCCGGGGAGCTGTTTTTT
cdr3_aa: CASSQDRGPSGELFF

d_call: TRBD2
j_call: TRBJ2-5
clone_size: .
v_call: TRBV7-6
cdr3_nt: TGTGCCAGCAGCAGACGTCTAGCGGGAGAGACCCAGTACTTC
cdr3_aa: CASSRRLAGETQYF

d_call: .
j_call: TRBJ2-1
clone_size: many
v_call: TRBV6-4
cdr3_nt: TGTGCCAGCAGTGACCCCGGGGAAAAACTAGTCGGCTACAATGAGCAGTTCTTC
cdr3_aa: CASSDPGEKLVGYNEQFF

d_call: TRBD1
j_call: TRBJ1-1
clone_size: many
v_call: TRBV20-1
cdr3_nt: TGCAGTGTTTTACTGACAGGGGGGAACACTGAAGCTTTCTTT
cdr3_aa: CSVLLTGGNTEAFF

d_call: TRBD2
j_call: TRBJ2-7
clone_size: .
v_call: TRBV18
cdr3_nt: TGTGCCAGCTCACGTAGCGGGAGTCGCGACGAGCAGTACTTC
cdr3_aa: CASSRSGSRDEQYF

d_call: .
j_call: TRBJ1-1
clone_size: many
v_call: TRBV7-3
cdr3_nt: TGTGCCAGCAGCTCGACAAGGGACACTGAAGCTTTCTTT
cdr3_aa: CASSSTRDTEAFF

d_call: TRBD2
j_call: TRBJ2-5
clone_size: .
v_call: TRBV20-1
cdr3_nt: TGCAGTGCTGTACGGACTAGCGTGAGTACGGAGACCCAGTACTTC
cdr3_aa: CSAVRTSVSTETQYF

d_call: .
j_call: TRBJ1-3
clone_size: many
v_call: TRBV5-6
cdr3_nt: TGTGCCAGCAGCGTGGACATCCTCTCTGGAAACACCATATATTTT
cdr3_aa: CASSVDILSGNTIYF

d_call: TRBD2
j_call: TRBJ2-3
clone_size: many
v_call: TRBV6-1
cdr3_nt: TGTGCCAGCAGGGACCTCCCGGGACTAACCACAGATACGCAGTATTTT
cdr3_aa: CASRDLPGLTTDTQYF

d_call: .
j_call: TRBJ1-1
clone_size: many
v_call: TRBV5-6
cdr3_nt: TGTGCCAGCAGCTTGGTCCCGGGGACATTAGGAAAGACACTCACTGAAGCTTTCTTT
cdr3_aa: CASSLVPGTLGKTLTEAFF

d_call: .
j_call: TRBJ1-5
clone_size: many
v_call: TRBV27
cdr3_nt: TGTGCCAGCAGTTTATCCGGCGGTAGGGTTCAGCCCCAGCATTTT
cdr3_aa: CASSLSGGRVQPQHF

d_call: TRBD2
j_call: TRBJ2-5
clone_size: many
v_call: TRBV20-1
cdr3_nt: TGCAGTGCTAGAGTCTCGACTAGCGGGAGACGAGAGACCCAGTACTTC
cdr3_aa: CSARVSTSGRRETQYF

d_call: TRBD1
j_call: TRBJ2-7
clone_size: many
v_call: TRBV5-1
cdr3_nt: TGCGCCAGCAGCTTGGAACAGGGGAGAGACTACGAGCAGTACTTC
cdr3_aa: CASSLEQGRDYEQYF

d_call: .
j_call: TRBJ1-1
clone_size: many
v_call: TRBV28
cdr3_nt: TGTGCCAGCAGTACCCCTCAGGGAGGGGGGAACACTGAAGCTTTCTTT
cdr3_aa: CASSTPQGGGNTEAFF

d_call: .
j_call: TRBJ2-1
clone_size: .
v_call: TRBV6-1
cdr3_nt: TGTGCCAGCAGTTCCTCCTCCATCCGGCAGTTCTTC
cdr3_aa: CASSSSSIRQFF

d_call: TRBD1
j_call: TRBJ1-5
clone_size: many
v_call: TRBV10-3
cdr3_nt: TGTGCCACCTACAGAGGACAGGGGAGCGATCAGCCCCAGCATTTT
cdr3_aa: CATYRGQGSDQPQHF

d_call: TRBD1
j_call: TRBJ2-2
clone_size: many
v_call: TRBV20-1
cdr3_nt: TGCAGTGCCACCAACAGGGGCGGCGGCACCGGGGAGCTGTTTTTT
cdr3_aa: CSATNRGGGTGELFF

d_call: TRBD2
j_call: TRBJ2-7
clone_size: few
v_call: TRBV6-1
cdr3_nt: TGTGCCAGCAGTGTAGAGGCTAGCGGGCTATACGAGCAGTACTTC
cdr3_aa: CASSVEASGLYEQYF

d_call: .
j_call: TRBJ1-2
clone_size: many
v_call: TRBV20-1
cdr3_nt: TGCAGTGCTAGGGGCACCGGTACGCCTTATGGCTACACCTTC
cdr3_aa: CSARGTGTPYGYTF

d_call: TRBD1
j_call: TRBJ2-5
clone_size: many
v_call: TRBV7-9
cdr3_nt: TGTGCCAGCAGCTTCCGGACAGGGGGTGAGACCCAGTACTTC
cdr3_aa: CASSFRTGGETQYF

d_call: TRBD1
j_call: TRBJ2-7
clone_size: many
v_call: TRBV6-5
cdr3_nt: TGTGCCAGCAGGACGACAGGGCAGCCCCTCTTGGGCGAGCAGTACTTC
cdr3_aa: CASRTTGQPLLGEQYF

d_call: TRBD2
j_call: TRBJ2-1
clone_size: many
v_call: TRBV6-5
cdr3_nt: TGTGCCAGCAGTTACCCGGGACTAGCGGGAAGTAATGAGCAGTTCTTC
cdr3_aa: CASSYPGLAGSNEQFF

d_call: .
j_call: TRBJ2-1
clone_size: many
v_call: TRBV7-6
cdr3_nt: TGTGCCAGCAGCTTAGAGGGGGGCGGCTCCTACAATGAGCAGTTCTTC
cdr3_aa: CASSLEGGGSYNEQFF

d_call: TRBD1
j_call: TRBJ2-7
clone_size: many
v_call: TRBV20-1
cdr3_nt: TGCAGTGCTGGACAGGGCTACGAGCAGTACTTC
cdr3_aa: CSAGQGYEQYF

d_call: .
j_call: TRBJ2-1
clone_size: many
v_call: TRBV20-1
cdr3_nt: TGCAGTGCTAGTAGGGTCGGGACCGGGCTCTACAATGAGCAGTTCTTC
cdr3_aa: CSASRVGTGLYNEQFF

d_call: TRBD1
j_call: TRBJ1-3
clone_size: many
v_call: TRBV7-2
cdr3_nt: TGTGCCAGCAGCGCCTTGACAGGGACTGGAAACACCATATATTTT
cdr3_aa: CASSALTGTGNTIYF

d_call: TRBD1
j_call: TRBJ2-2
clone_size: many
v_call: TRBV6-1
cdr3_nt: TGTGCCAACGATCGAGGGACAGGGGAGAGGAACACCGGGGAGCTGTTTTTT
cdr3_aa: CANDRGTGERNTGELFF

d_call: .
j_call: TRBJ2-7
clone_size: many
v_call: TRBV27
cdr3_nt: TGTGCCAGCAGTTTAGTGGGCCAGTCGACCTACGAGCAGTACTTC
cdr3_aa: CASSLVGQSTYEQYF

d_call: .
j_call: TRBJ2-6
clone_size: many
v_call: TRBV29-1
cdr3_nt: TGCAGCGTTGCTCAGAGCTCTGGGGCCAACGTCCTGACTTTC
cdr3_aa: CSVAQSSGANVLTF

d_call: TRBD2
j_call: TRBJ2-7
clone_size: many
v_call: TRBV4-2
cdr3_nt: TGTGCCAGCAGCCAAGAGTGGCGGGGGGGTTTCTACGAGCAGTACTTC
cdr3_aa: CASSQEWRGGFYEQYF

d_call: .
j_call: TRBJ2-5
clone_size: many
v_call: TRBV9
cdr3_nt: TGTGCCAGCAGCACATCTCCCTCGGGGTTCCAAGAGACCCAGTACTTC
cdr3_aa: CASSTSPSGFQETQYF

d_call: .
j_call: TRBJ2-2
clone_size: many
v_call: TRBV5-1
cdr3_nt: TGCGCCAGCAGCTTGGGGGCTAGGAACACCGGGGAGCTGTTTTTT
cdr3_aa: CASSLGARNTGELFF

d_call: .
j_call: TRBJ2-7
clone_size: few
v_call: TRBV5-1
cdr3_nt: TGCGCCAGCAGCAACGGACAGTTACCTTCCTACGAGCAGTACTTC
cdr3_aa: CASSNGQLPSYEQYF

d_call: TRBD1
j_call: TRBJ2-6
clone_size: .
v_call: TRBV3-1
cdr3_nt: TGTGCCAGCAGCCCGACTTTCGGACAGGCTTCTGGGGCCAACGTCCTGACTTTC
cdr3_aa: CASSPTFGQASGANVLTF

d_call: .
j_call: TRBJ1-1
clone_size: many
v_call: TRBV7-6
cdr3_nt: TGTGCCAGCAGTCGGGATCACGGCGGCACTGAAGCTTTCTTT
cdr3_aa: CASSRDHGGTEAFF

d_call: .
j_call: TRBJ1-2
clone_size: many
v_call: TRBV3-1
cdr3_nt: TGTGCCAGCAGCCAAGCCGTGGGCGCAGGCTACACCTTC
cdr3_aa: CASSQAVGAGYTF

d_call: .
j_call: TRBJ2-7
clone_size: many
v_call: TRBV6-5
cdr3_nt: TGTGCCAGCAGTCCCTCTAACATGGGCGAGCAGTACTTC
cdr3_aa: CASSPSNMGEQYF

d_call: .
j_call: TRBJ2-2
clone_size: many
v_call: TRBV3-1
cdr3_nt: TGTGCCAGCAGCCAAGGTAGCGGCCCGAACACCGGGGAGCTGTTTTTT
cdr3_aa: CASSQGSGPNTGELFF

d_call: .
j_call: TRBJ2-5
clone_size: medium-sized
v_call: TRBV7-2
cdr3_nt: TGTGCCAGCAGCTTGGTTTGGCAAGAGACCCAGTACTTC
cdr3_aa: CASSLVWQETQYF

d_call: TRBD1
j_call: TRBJ2-2
clone_size: many
v_call: TRBV29-1
cdr3_nt: TGCAGCGACCGGGACAGGGGGATTGACGGGGAGCTGTTTTTT
cdr3_aa: CSDRDRGIDGELFF

d_call: TRBD2
j_call: TRBJ2-1
clone_size: many
v_call: TRBV5-1
cdr3_nt: TGCGCCAGCAGTCTGACTAGCGGGAGCGGCAATGAGCAGTTCTTC
cdr3_aa: CASSLTSGSGNEQFF

d_call: .
j_call: TRBJ2-3
clone_size: many
v_call: TRBV9
cdr3_nt: TGTGCCAGCAGCGTTTCCGGGGCTAGCGGCACAGATACGCAGTATTTT
cdr3_aa: CASSVSGASGTDTQYF

d_call: TRBD2
j_call: TRBJ2-5
clone_size: many
v_call: TRBV7-2
cdr3_nt: TGTGCCAGCAGCTTAAGGACTAGCGGAGAAGAGACCCAGTACTTC
cdr3_aa: CASSLRTSGEETQYF

d_call: .
j_call: TRBJ2-7
clone_size: many
v_call: TRBV25-1
cdr3_nt: TGTGCCAGCAGTGATGGGAGCAACTACGAGCAGTACTTC
cdr3_aa: CASSDGSNYEQYF

d_call: .
j_call: TRBJ2-1
clone_size: many
v_call: TRBV6-2/TRBV6-3
cdr3_nt: TGTGCCAGCAGGAAGATGGGGTTTCGGGAATACAATGAGCAGTTCTTC
cdr3_aa: CASRKMGFREYNEQFF

d_call: TRBD2
j_call: TRBJ2-3
clone_size: .
v_call: TRBV28
cdr3_nt: TGTGCCAGCAGCCAGGACCCGGGACTATCGGAGGGCACAGATACGCAGTATTTT
cdr3_aa: CASSQDPGLSEGTDTQYF

d_call: .
j_call: TRBJ2-1
clone_size: many
v_call: TRBV5-1
cdr3_nt: TGCGCCAGCAGCAAGGACTTTAGCTCCTACAATGAGCAGTTCTTC
cdr3_aa: CASSKDFSSYNEQFF

d_call: TRBD2
j_call: TRBJ2-5
clone_size: many
v_call: TRBV6-2/TRBV6-3
cdr3_nt: TGTGCCGTGAGCGGGGGAGCTCAAGAGACCCAGTACTTC
cdr3_aa: CAVSGGAQETQYF

d_call: .
j_call: TRBJ2-4
clone_size: many
v_call: TRBV25-1
cdr3_nt: TGTGCCAGCAGTGTTGGACAGACAATTGCGGGAGCCAAAAACATTCAGTACTTC
cdr3_aa: CASSVGQTIAGAKNIQYF

d_call: .
j_call: TRBJ2-1
clone_size: many
v_call: TRBV6-6
cdr3_nt: TGTGCCAGCAGTTCACTCGGAGGGGCCAATGAGCAGTTCTTC
cdr3_aa: CASSSLGGANEQFF

d_call: .
j_call: TRBJ2-7
clone_size: .
v_call: TRBV10-3
cdr3_nt: TGTGCCATCAGTCCACACAGCCAGATTTACGAGCAGTACTTC
cdr3_aa: CAISPHSQIYEQYF

d_call: TRBD2
j_call: TRBJ2-3
clone_size: many
v_call: TRBV5-1
cdr3_nt: TGCGCCAGCAGTTTAGCGGGACGGGGCTCCACAGATACGCAGTATTTT
cdr3_aa: CASSLAGRGSTDTQYF

d_call: .
j_call: TRBJ2-7
clone_size: many
v_call: TRBV28
cdr3_nt: TGTGCCAGCAGCACTCGGACAGCGACCTACGAGCAGTACTTC
cdr3_aa: CASSTRTATYEQYF

d_call: .
j_call: TRBJ2-1
clone_size: many
v_call: TRBV9
cdr3_nt: TGTGCCAGCAGCGTAGTGGGGGGTTTCCTCCTCAATGAGCAGTTCTTC
cdr3_aa: CASSVVGGFLLNEQFF